These 28 T cell receptor beta chains were all obtained from the same sample, sequenced in a study of T cells in Graves' hyperthyroidism and ophthalmopathy. It was RNA transcripts that yielded the amplified TCR beta CDR3 regions. The HTBI set primed first-round TCR CDR3 RT-PCR. Using its own MiXCR run on the multiplex PCR reads, TCRdb lists one record per CDR3 protein. The sample holds hundreds of thousands of distinct CDR3 sequences, around 22% seen once. Sequencing was carried out using blood. The receptors originated from a woman aged 25 to 45 with Graves' ophthalmopathy.

This chain links TRBV10-1 with TRBJ2-7; D ambiguous. Germline V gives CDR1 WNHNN, CDR2 SYGVQD (reference sequence). CDR3 size: 13 residues. V was pared by 6 bases and J by 2 bases, with 11 bases between. CDR3 sequence: CASSPHGTYEQYF. DNA for the CDR3: TGCGCCAGCAGCCCCCACGGAACCTACGAGCAGTACTTC.

This clonotype was recorded at least ten times. The chain carries TRBV28 and TRBJ1-5, with 8 bases that match TRBD1. J gave up 7 bases and V 4 bases, and 18 bases lay outside the gene matches. The CDR3 is made up of 18 amino acids. Germline assignment: CDR1 MDHEN and CDR2 SYDVKM. The DNA of the CDR3 is TGTGCCAGCAGTTCCGATGGCCGGACAGGGCGCCCCAACCAGCCCCAGCATTTT. Translating it yields CASSSDGRTGRPNQPQHF.

The chain employs TRBV11-2 and TRBJ2-7; TRBD2 matches 7 bases. J lost 7 bases, V lost 5 bases, and 14 bases had no gene match. Germline V lookup: CDR1 SGHAT, CDR2 FQNNGV. The CDR3 length is 15 residues. CDR3 residues: CASSPEAGAPDEQYF. CDR3 DNA sequence: TGTGCCAGCAGCCCCGAGGCGGGAGCTCCCGATGAGCAGTACTTC. Based on the CDR3 plus reference TRBV11-2 and TRBJ2-7, the full variable domain is EAGVAQSPRYKIIEKRQSVAFWCNPISGHATLYWYQQILGQGPKLLIQFQNNGVVDDSQLPKDRFSAERLKGVDSTLKIQPAKLEDSAVYLCASSPEAGAPDEQYFGPGTRLTVT.

The chain employs TRBV5-4 and TRBJ2-2, with D perhaps matching TRBD2 (5 bases). The CDR3 loop spans 21 amino acids. Germline V gives CDR1 SGHNT, CDR2 YYREEE (reference sequence). Trimming took 1 base from V and 6 from J, leaving 31 bases between them. The CDR3 reads CASSLYRVGVARPSFPGELFF. The CDR3 nucleotides read TGTGCCAGCAGCTTGTACCGTGTCGGGGTCGCCCGTCCTTCGTTCCCCGGGGAGCTGTTTTTT.

This clonotype was picked up many times. The rearrangement joins TRBV6-5 to TRBJ2-5; D possibly corresponds to TRBD1 (5 bases). Germline V lookup: CDR1 MNHEY, CDR2 SVGAGI. Trimming took 0 bases from V and 3 from J, leaving 14 bases between them. This CDR3 contains 16 residues. CDR3: CASSYSTETFEETQYF. The CDR3 DNA reads as TGTGCCAGCAGTTACTCGACAGAAACGTTCGAAGAGACCCAGTACTTC.

This clonotype was seen at least ten times. The V gene is TRBV25-1, the J gene TRBJ1-3; no clear D gene. Trimming cost V 4 bases and J 7 bases, with 11 bases left between them. The CDR3 is 13 amino acids. CDR1 is MGHDK, CDR2 SYGVNS, per germline. The CDR3 protein is CASSAGVWNTIYF. CDR3 nucleotide sequence: TGTGCCAGCAGTGCCGGAGTATGGAACACCATATATTTT.

This clonotype was seen repeatedly, ten times or more. The rearrangement uses TRBV6-2 or TRBV6-3 and TRBJ1-2, with D perhaps TRBD1 (6 bases). The V gene lost 5 bases and the J gene lost 5 bases, with 15 bases spanning the gap. Germline V lookup: CDR1 MNHEY, CDR2 SVGEGT. The CDR3 length is 14 residues. CDR3 protein: CASSRGQNAYGYTF. DNA for the CDR3: TGTGCCAGCAGTAGGGGACAAAACGCTTATGGCTACACCTTC.

This clonotype appeared a few times. The chain combines TRBV2 with TRBJ2-7; D tentatively fits TRBD1 or TRBD2 (6 bases each). Trimming shortened V by 5 bases and J by 4 bases, and 12 bases separated the two germline ends. The germline V gene has CDR1 SNHLY and CDR2 FYNNEI. CDR3 length: 13 amino acids. In nucleotides, the CDR3 is TGTGCCAGCAGTTCAAGGGGGGAGTACGAGCAGTACTTC. It translates to CASSSRGEYEQYF.

In its sample, this clonotype was seen many times. CDR3 amino acids: CASSYSILAANTGELFF. In nucleotides, the CDR3 is TGTGCCAGCAGTTACTCGATCCTAGCGGCCAACACCGGGGAGCTGTTTTTT. The V gene is TRBV6-2 or TRBV6-3, the J gene TRBJ2-2; TRBD2 agrees at 7 bases. V dropped 0 bases and J dropped 2; count of bases not matched to a gene: 6. Germline loops: CDR1 MNHEY, CDR2 SVGEGT. The CDR3 is 17 residues long.

The chain has TRBV24-1 and TRBJ2-2; D is undetermined. The CDR3 runs 12 residues. The V gene's germline CDR1 is KGHDR and CDR2 SFDVKD. V lost 3 bases and J 6 bases, leaving 4 bases between the germline ends. The DNA of the CDR3 is TGTGCCACCAGTGATCGGTCCGGGGAGCTGTTTTTT. Its protein product is CATSDRSGELFF.

This clonotype occurred many times. The chain combines TRBV12-3 or TRBV12-4 with TRBJ1-2; TRBD1 matches 7 bases. CDR3 size: 14 residues. The trim removed 6 bases at V and 7 bases at J, leaving 11 bases unmatched. The DNA for the CDR3 is TGTGCCAGCAGCCAACAGGGGTCCCTCTGTGGCTACACCTTC. It encodes CASSQQGSLCGYTF.

This clonotype has ten or more counts. This chain uses TRBV5-1 with TRBJ2-7, with D unresolved. CDR1 is SGHRS, CDR2 YFSETQ, per germline. Trimming removed 0 bases from V and 6 bases from J, with 7 bases in between. The CDR3 is 12 amino acids. The CDR3 is CASSLAGSEQYF. CDR3 nucleotide sequence: TGCGCCAGCAGCTTGGCCGGGTCCGAGCAGTACTTC.

This clonotype has only a few counts. The chain is built from TRBV6-2 or TRBV6-3 and TRBJ1-1, with a possible D match to TRBD1 (6 bases). The germline CDR1 and CDR2 sequences are MNHEY and SVGEGT. With 2 bases removed from V and 4 bases from J, the gap between germline ends came to 8 bases. This CDR3 comprises 13 residues. For the CDR3, the DNA is TGTGCCAGCAGTTACGTGACAGGCACTGAAGCTTTCTTT. Translating it yields CASSYVTGTEAFF.

This clonotype has at least ten counts. This chain links TRBV7-9 with TRBJ2-7; tentative D call: TRBD1 (6 bases). V dropped 1 base and J dropped 0 bases, with 10 bases sitting between them. The CDR3 extends over 15 amino acids. The germline gives CDR1 SEHNR, CDR2 FQNEAQ (reference sequence). For the CDR3, the DNA is TGTGCCAGCAGCTTAGTGGGGGCCTACTCCTACGAGCAGTACTTC. This encodes CASSLVGAYSYEQYF.

This clonotype was counted a few times. The V call is TRBV6-2 or TRBV6-3, the J call TRBJ1-2, with 7 bases identical to TRBD1. J gave up 7 bases and V 2 bases, and 31 bases lay outside the gene matches. The CDR3 extends over 22 amino acids. Per the germline V gene, CDR1 is MNHEY and CDR2 is SVGEGT. The CDR3 loop reads CASSYQSLDPLTGAWVGSGYTF. CDR3 sequence (DNA): TGTGCCAGCAGTTACCAATCGTTGGATCCCCTCACAGGGGCTTGGGTTGGCTCTGGCTACACCTTC.

This clonotype was detected ten times or more. This chain connects TRBV15 to TRBJ2-5; D is tentatively TRBD1 or TRBD2 (6 bases each). The V and J ends lost 0 bases and 2 bases respectively, with 10 bases between them. The V gene's germline CDR1 is LNHNV and CDR2 YYDKDF (reference sequence). The CDR3 length is 15 residues. The CDR3 here is CATSREGGPQETQYF. In nucleotides, the CDR3 is TGTGCCACCAGCAGAGAGGGGGGCCCGCAAGAGACCCAGTACTTC. Complete variable domain (other parts from reference TRBV15 and TRBJ2-5): DAMVIQNPRYQVTQFGKPVTLSCSQTLNHNVMYWYQQKSSQAPKLLFHYYDKDFNNEADTPDNFQSRRPNTSFCFLDIRSPGLGDTAMYLCATSREGGPQETQYFGPGTRLLVL.

This clonotype was recorded a few times. V gene TRBV25-1 combines with J gene TRBJ2-7; no clear D gene. V was pared by 1 base and J by 6 bases, with 7 bases between. CDR1 is MGHDK, CDR2 SYGVNS, per germline. CDR3 length: 12 amino acids. The CDR3 DNA reads as TGTGCCAGCAGTGAATGGGTGGGCGAGCAGTACTTC. It encodes CASSEWVGEQYF.

At least ten counts were recorded for this clonotype. The chain combines TRBV2 with TRBJ1-5; D is perhaps TRBD1 (5 bases). The V end was cut by 7 bases, the J end by 2 bases, with 15 bases between. In germline, CDR1 is SNHLY, CDR2 FYNNEI. The CDR3 consists of 15 residues. In nucleotides, the CDR3 is TGTGCCAGCACTGAGGGGTCGGGGGGCAATCAGCCCCAGCATTTT. Amino acid sequence: CASTEGSGGNQPQHF.

This clonotype was observed at least ten times. The chain carries TRBV6-2 or TRBV6-3 and TRBJ2-5; no clear D. CDR1 and CDR2 from the germline V gene are MNHEY and SVGEGT. This CDR3 spans 14 amino acids. V was trimmed by 7 bases and J by 5 bases, leaving 17 bases between them. The CDR3 loop reads CASTRPRVMETQYF. CDR3 DNA: TGTGCCAGCACCCGTCCTCGGGTAATGGAGACCCAGTACTTC.

In its sample, this clonotype was seen a few times. The junction and the germline gene differ at one end; a read error may be behind it. V and J are TRBV6-5 and TRBJ1-3; D uncertain. CDR1 is MNHEY and CDR2 is SVGAGI in the germline V gene. The CDR3 spans 15 residues. CDR3 nucleotide sequence: TGTGCCAGCAGTTATTCGAGAGCGACTGGAAACACTATATATTTT. It specifies CASSYSRATGNTIYF.

This clonotype was picked up many times. CDR3 bases: TGCAGTGCAGGGGGACAAGCACACTATGGCTACACCTTC. It translates to CSAGGQAHYGYTF. This chain connects TRBV20-1 to TRBJ1-2; maybe TRBD1 (6 bases). V lost 6 bases and J lost 3, with 14 bases in between. CDR1 is DFQATT, CDR2 SNEGSKA, per germline (reference sequence). The CDR3 extends over 13 amino acids.

The chain couples TRBV19 to TRBJ2-5; a weak D match, TRBD1 (5 bases). Germline-derived CDR1 and CDR2 are LNHDA and SQIVND (reference sequence). The germline V and J ends were trimmed by 1 base and 5 bases, with 11 bases remaining between them. This CDR3 spans 14 amino acids. The CDR3: CASSIAGPGETQYF. The CDR3 DNA is TGTGCCAGTAGTATAGCAGGGCCAGGCGAGACCCAGTACTTC.

The genes are TRBV4-3 and TRBJ2-7; 12 bases fit TRBD2. Germline values: CDR1 LGHNA, CDR2 YSLEER. The CDR3 length is 15 residues. V was pared by 4 bases and J by 7 bases, with 8 bases of the junction left unmatched. The CDR3 region has the DNA TGCGCCAGCAGCCGAGTCGGACTAGCGGGAAATGAGCAGTACTTC. Translated: CASSRVGLAGNEQYF.

There are many counts of this clonotype. The chain employs TRBV29-1 and TRBJ1-2, with D possibly TRBD1 on 6 matching bases. Germline CDR1 SQVTM, CDR2 ANQGSEA. This CDR3 has 15 amino acids. Trimming shortened V by 6 bases and J by 4 bases, and 21 bases separated the two germline ends. This chain's CDR3 is CSVLFETGPLYGYTF. CDR3 sequence (DNA): TGCAGCGTACTCTTCGAGACAGGCCCACTCTATGGCTACACCTTC.

This chain joins TRBV18 and TRBJ2-2; TRBD2 aligns across 8 bases. The V gene's germline CDR1 is KGHSH and CDR2 LQKENI. The CDR3 runs to 16 residues. With V trimmed by 5 bases and J by 4 bases, 9 bases remained unmatched. The CDR3 DNA reads TGTGCCAGCTCAGTGTCGGGACTAGAGACCACCGGGGAGCTGTTTTTT. Translated, it gives CASSVSGLETTGELFF.

The chain has TRBV18 and TRBJ1-1; 11 bases are a match to TRBD1. The germline gives CDR1 KGHSH, CDR2 LQKENI. V lost 4 bases and J lost 3; bases outside the gene matches: 10. The CDR3 loop spans 17 amino acids. CDR3 protein: CASSLEDRGRSDTEAFF. For the CDR3, the DNA is TGTGCCAGCTCACTAGAGGACAGGGGGCGTTCGGACACTGAAGCTTTCTTT.

Many counts were recorded for this clonotype. The V gene is TRBV27, the J gene TRBJ2-7; D tentatively fits TRBD1 or TRBD2 (5 bases each). In germline, CDR1 is MNHEY, CDR2 SMNVEV (reference sequence). V lost 6 bases and J 3 bases, leaving 15 bases between the germline ends. The length of the CDR3 is 14 residues. For the CDR3, the DNA is TGTGCCAGCAGCATGGGGGATTCGGTCTACGAGCAGTACTTC. It specifies CASSMGDSVYEQYF.

This clonotype was observed many times. V and J are TRBV4-1 and TRBJ2-2; 7 positions match TRBD2. J gave up 1 base and V 0 bases, and 11 bases lay outside the gene matches. Germline V lookup: CDR1 MGHRA, CDR2 YSYEKL. The CDR3 covers 19 residues. The CDR3 coding sequence is TGCGCCAGCAGCCAAGAGGGGGTGCGGGCTAGCGGGAACACCGGGGAGCTGTTTTTT. The encoded protein is CASSQEGVRASGNTGELFF.